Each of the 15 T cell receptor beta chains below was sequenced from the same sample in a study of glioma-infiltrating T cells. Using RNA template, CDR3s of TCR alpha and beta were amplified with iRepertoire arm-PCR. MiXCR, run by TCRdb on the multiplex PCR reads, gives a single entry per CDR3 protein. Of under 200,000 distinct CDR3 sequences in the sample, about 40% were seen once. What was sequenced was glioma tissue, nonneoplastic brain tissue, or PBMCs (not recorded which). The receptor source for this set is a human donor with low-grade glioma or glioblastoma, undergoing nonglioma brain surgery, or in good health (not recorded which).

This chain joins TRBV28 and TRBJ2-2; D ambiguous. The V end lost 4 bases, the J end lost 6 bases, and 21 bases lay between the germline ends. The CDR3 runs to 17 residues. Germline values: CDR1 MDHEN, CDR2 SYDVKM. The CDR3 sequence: CASSSLGDPKYPGELFF. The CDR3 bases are TGTGCCAGCAGTTCCCTCGGCGACCCCAAATACCCCGGGGAGCTGTTTTTT.

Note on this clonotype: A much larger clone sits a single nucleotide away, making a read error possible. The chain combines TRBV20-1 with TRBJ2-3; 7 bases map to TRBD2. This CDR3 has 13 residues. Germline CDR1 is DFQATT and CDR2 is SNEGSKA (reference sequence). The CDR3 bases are TGCAGCGTTGCGGGAGAGAGGAAAGATACGCAGTATTTT. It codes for CSVAGERKDTQYF.

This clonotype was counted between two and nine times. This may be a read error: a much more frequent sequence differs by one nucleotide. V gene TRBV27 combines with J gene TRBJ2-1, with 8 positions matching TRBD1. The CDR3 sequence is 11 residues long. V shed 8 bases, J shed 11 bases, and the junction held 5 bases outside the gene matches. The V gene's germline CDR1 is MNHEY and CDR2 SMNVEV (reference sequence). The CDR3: CASDRGHKQFF. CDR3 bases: TGTGCCAGCGACAGGGGCCATAAGCAGTTCTTC.

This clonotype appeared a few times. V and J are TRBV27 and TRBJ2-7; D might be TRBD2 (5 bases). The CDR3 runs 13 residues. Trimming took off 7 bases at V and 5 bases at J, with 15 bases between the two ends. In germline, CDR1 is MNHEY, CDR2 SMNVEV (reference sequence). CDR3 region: CASTKERKNEQYF. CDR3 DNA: TGTGCCAGCACCAAAGAGCGGAAAAACGAGCAGTACTTC.

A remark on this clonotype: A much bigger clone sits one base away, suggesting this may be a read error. The CDR3 coding sequence is TGTGCCAGCAGTTTATTCGGGGGGTACACCGGGGAGCTGTTTTTT. It specifies CASSLFGGYTGELFF. The gene calls are TRBV28 and TRBJ2-2; 7 bases line up with TRBD2. CDR3 length: 15 residues. From germline, CDR1 is MDHEN and CDR2 SYDVKM. Trimming removed 1 base from V and 3 bases from J; junction bases left unmatched: 2.

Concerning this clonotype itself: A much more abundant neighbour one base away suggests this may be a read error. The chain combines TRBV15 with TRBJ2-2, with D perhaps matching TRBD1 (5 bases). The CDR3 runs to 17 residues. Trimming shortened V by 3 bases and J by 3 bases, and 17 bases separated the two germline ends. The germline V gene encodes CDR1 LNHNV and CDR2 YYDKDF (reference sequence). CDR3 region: CATSRGLGAIHTGELFF. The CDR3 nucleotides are TGTGCCACCAGCAGGGGCCTAGGGGCCATTCACACCGGGGAGCTGTTTTTT.

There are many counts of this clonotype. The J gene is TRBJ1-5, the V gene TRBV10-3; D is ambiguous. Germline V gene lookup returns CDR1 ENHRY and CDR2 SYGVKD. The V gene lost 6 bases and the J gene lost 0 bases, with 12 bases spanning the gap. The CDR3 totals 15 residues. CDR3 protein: CAISPGDDSNQPQHF. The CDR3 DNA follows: TGTGCCATCAGCCCAGGAGACGATAGCAATCAGCCCCAGCATTTT.

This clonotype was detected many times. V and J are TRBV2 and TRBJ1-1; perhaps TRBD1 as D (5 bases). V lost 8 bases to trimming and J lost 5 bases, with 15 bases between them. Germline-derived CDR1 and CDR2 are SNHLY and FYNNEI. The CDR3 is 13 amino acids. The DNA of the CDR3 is TGTGCCAGCGAGGGACCCGTCGTTACTGAAGCTTTCTTT. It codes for CASEGPVVTEAFF.

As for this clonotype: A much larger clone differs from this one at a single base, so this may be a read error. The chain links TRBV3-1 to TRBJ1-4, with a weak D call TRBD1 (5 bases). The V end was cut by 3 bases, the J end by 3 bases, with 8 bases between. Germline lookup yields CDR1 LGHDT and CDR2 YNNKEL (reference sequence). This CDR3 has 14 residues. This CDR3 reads CASSQKGANEKLFF. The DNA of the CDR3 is TGTGCCAGCAGCCAGAAAGGGGCTAATGAAAAACTGTTTTTT.

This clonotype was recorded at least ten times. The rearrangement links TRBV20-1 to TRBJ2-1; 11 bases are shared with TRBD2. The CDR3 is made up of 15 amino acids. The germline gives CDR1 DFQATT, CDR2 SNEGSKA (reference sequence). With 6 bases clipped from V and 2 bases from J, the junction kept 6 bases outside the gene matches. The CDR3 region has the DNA TGCAGTGCCCAAAAGACTAGCGGGACCTACAATGAGCAGTTCTTC. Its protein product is CSAQKTSGTYNEQFF.

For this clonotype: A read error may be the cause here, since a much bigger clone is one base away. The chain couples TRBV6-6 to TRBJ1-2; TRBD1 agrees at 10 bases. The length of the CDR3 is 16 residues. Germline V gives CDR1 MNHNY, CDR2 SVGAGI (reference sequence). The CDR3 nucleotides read TGTGCCAGCAGTTACTCATTGGACAGGGGGAACTATGGCTACAACTTC. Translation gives CASSYSLDRGNYGYNF.

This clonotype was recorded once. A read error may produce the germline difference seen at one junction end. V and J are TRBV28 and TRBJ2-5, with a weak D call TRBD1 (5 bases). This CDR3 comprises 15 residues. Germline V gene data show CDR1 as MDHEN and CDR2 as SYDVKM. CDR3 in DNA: TGTGCCAGCAGCCCCCGACAGACGTACCAAGAGATCCAGTACTTC. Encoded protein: CASSPRQTYQEIQYF.

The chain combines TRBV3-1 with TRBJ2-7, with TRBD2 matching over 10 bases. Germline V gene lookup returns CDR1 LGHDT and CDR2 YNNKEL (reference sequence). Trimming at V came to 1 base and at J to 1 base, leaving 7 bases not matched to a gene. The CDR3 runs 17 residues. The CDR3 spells CASSQVFSGRWSYEQYF. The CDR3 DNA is TGTGCCAGCAGCCAAGTCTTTAGCGGGAGGTGGTCCTACGAGCAGTACTTC.

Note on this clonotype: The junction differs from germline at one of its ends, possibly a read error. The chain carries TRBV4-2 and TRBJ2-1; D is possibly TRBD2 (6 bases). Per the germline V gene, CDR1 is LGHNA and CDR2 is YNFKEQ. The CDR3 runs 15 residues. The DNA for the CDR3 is TGTGCCAGCAGCCAAGATTCGGCGGGATACAATAAGCAGTTCTTC. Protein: CASSQDSAGYNKQFF.

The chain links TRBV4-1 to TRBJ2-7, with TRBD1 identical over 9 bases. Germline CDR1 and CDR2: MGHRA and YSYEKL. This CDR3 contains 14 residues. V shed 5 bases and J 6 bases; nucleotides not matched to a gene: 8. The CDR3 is CASSKTGGPSEQYF. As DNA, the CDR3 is TGCGCCAGCAGCAAAACAGGGGGCCCAAGCGAGCAGTACTTC.